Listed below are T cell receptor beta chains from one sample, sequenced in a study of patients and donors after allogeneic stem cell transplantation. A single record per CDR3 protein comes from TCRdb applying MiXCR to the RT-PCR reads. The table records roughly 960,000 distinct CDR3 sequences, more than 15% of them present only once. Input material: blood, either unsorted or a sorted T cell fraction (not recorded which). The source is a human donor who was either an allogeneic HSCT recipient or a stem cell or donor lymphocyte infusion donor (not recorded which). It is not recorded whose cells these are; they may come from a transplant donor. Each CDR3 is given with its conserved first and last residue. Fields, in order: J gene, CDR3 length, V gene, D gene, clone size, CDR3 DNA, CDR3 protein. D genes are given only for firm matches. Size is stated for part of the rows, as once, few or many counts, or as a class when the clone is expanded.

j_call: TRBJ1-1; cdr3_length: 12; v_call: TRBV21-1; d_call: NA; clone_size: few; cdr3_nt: TGTGCCAGTCGGGACTGGGATGATGAAGCTTTCTTT; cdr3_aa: CASRDWDDEAFF
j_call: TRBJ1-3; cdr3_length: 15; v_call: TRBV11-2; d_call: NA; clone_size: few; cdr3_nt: TGTGCCAGCAGCCCGGTTACAGGGATCCGAAACACCATATATTTT; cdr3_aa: CASSPVTGIRNTIYF
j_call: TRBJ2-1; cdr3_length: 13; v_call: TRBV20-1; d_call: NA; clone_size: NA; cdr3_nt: TGCAGTGCTAGAGCGGACCTCCTCGATGAGCAGTTCTTC; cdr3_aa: CSARADLLDEQFF
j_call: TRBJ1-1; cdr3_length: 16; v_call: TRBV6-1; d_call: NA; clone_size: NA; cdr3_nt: TGTGCCAGCAGTCGCCCCTTGGAGGGGTTGAACACTGAAGCTTTCTTT; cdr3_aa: CASSRPLEGLNTEAFF
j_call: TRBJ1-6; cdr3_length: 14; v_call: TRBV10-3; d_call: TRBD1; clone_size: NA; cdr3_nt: TGTGCCATCCACCCGGGACAGGGGCCTTCACCCCTCCACTTT; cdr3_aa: CAIHPGQGPSPLHF
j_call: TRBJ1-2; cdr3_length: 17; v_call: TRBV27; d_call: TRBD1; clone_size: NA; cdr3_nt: TGTGCCAGCAGTTCTACGGACCCGGGACAGGGCCTCTATGGCTACACCTTC; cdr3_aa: CASSSTDPGQGLYGYTF
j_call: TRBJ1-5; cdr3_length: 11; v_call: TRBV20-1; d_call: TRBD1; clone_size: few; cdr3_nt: TGCAGTGCTAGTCCACAGGGGTCCCAGCATTTT; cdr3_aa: CSASPQGSQHF
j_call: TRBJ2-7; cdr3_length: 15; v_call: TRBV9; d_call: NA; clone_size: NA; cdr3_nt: TGTGCCAGCAGCGTTGACGGCGGGATGTACTACGAGCAGTACTTC; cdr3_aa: CASSVDGGMYYEQYF
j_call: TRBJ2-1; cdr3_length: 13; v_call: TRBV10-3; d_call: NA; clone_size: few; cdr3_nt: TGTGCCATCACCACTGTCGATTTTAATGAGCAGTTCTTC; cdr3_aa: CAITTVDFNEQFF
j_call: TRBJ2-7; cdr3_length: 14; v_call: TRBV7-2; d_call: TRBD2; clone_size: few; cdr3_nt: TGTGCCAGCAGCTTACCGGGACTAGCCTACGAGCAGTACTTC; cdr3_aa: CASSLPGLAYEQYF
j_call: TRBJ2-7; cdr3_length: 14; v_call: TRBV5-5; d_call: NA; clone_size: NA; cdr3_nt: TGTGCCAGCAGCAGTATGAGACAGAATTACGAGCAGTACTTC; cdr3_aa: CASSSMRQNYEQYF
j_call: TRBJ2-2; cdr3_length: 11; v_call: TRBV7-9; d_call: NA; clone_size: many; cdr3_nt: TGTGCCAGCAGCTCGGGCGGGGAGCTGTTTTTT; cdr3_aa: CASSSGGELFF
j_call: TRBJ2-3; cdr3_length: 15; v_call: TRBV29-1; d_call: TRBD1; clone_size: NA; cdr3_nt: TGCAGCGCGGAAACCGGGACAGGGAGCACAGATACGCAGTATTTT; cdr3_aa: CSAETGTGSTDTQYF
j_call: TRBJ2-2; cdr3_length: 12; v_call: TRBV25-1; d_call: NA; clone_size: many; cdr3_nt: TGTGCCAGCAGTTCTCTTTCCGGGGAGCTGTTTTTT; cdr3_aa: CASSSLSGELFF
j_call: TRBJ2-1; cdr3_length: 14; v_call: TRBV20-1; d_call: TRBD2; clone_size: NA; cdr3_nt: TGCAGTGCTCCTCTGCGGGGGGGTTACATTGAGCAGTTCTTC; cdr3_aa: CSAPLRGGYIEQFF
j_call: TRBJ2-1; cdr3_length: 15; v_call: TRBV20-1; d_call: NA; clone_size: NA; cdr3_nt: TGCAGTGCTAGGCGGGACCTCTTCTCCTACAATGAGCAGTTCTTC; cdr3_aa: CSARRDLFSYNEQFF
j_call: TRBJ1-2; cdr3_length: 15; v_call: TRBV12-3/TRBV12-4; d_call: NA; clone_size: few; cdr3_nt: TGTGCCAGCAGTTTGGGAGCCCAGCGCGGCTATGGCTACACCTTC; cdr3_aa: CASSLGAQRGYGYTF
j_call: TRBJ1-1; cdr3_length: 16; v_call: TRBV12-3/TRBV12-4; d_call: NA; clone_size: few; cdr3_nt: TGTGCCAGCAGCCCCACATGGCAGGGGTTCTTCACTGAAGCTTTCTTT; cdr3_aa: CASSPTWQGFFTEAFF
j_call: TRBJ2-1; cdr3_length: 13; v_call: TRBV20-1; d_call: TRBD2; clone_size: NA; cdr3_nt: TGCAGTGTCCGGACTAGCGGGAGGTGGGGGGAGTTCTTC; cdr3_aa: CSVRTSGRWGEFF
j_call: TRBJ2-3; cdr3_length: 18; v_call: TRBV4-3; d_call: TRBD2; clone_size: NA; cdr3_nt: TGCGCCAGCAGCCAAGTTAGGAAGGCGGGGGGTTCCACAGATACGCAGTATTTT; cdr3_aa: CASSQVRKAGGSTDTQYF
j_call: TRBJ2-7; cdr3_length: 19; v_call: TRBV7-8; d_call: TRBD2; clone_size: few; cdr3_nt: TGTGCCAGCAGCTTAGTGTTGCCTAGCGGGAGGGTAAGCTCCTACGAGCAGTACTTC; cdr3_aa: CASSLVLPSGRVSSYEQYF
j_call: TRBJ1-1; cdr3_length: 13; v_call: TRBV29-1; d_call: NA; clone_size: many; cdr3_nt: TGCAGCGTTACAGGAAACATGAACACTGAAGCTTTCTTT; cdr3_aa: CSVTGNMNTEAFF
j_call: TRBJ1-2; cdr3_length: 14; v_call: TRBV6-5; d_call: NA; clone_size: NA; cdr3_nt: TGTGCCAGCAGTTACTCTGCAGGGGATTATGGCTACACCTTC; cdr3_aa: CASSYSAGDYGYTF
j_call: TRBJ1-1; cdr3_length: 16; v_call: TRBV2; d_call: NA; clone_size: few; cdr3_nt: TGTGCCAGCAGTGAAGCGGGAACACAATGGGGCACTGAAGCTTTCTTT; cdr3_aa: CASSEAGTQWGTEAFF
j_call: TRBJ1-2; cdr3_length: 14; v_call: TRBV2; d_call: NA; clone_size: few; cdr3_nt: TGTGCCAGCAGTGAAGCGGGGGACCTGTCTGGCTACACCTTC; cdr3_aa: CASSEAGDLSGYTF
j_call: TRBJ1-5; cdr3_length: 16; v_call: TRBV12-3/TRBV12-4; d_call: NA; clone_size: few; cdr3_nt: TGTGCCAGCAATAGAGATGAAGGGTCTTTCAATCAGCCCCAGCATTTT; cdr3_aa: CASNRDEGSFNQPQHF
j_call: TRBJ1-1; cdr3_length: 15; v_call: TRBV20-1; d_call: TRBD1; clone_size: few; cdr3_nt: TGCAGTGCTAGATTTACCTACAGGGGATTCACTGAAGCTTTCTTT; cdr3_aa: CSARFTYRGFTEAFF
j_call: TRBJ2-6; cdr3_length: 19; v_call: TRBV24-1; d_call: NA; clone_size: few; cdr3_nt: TGTGCCACCAGTGACCAGGGGTCTCGCCTTAAACCTGGGGCCAACGTCCTGACTTTC; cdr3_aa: CATSDQGSRLKPGANVLTF
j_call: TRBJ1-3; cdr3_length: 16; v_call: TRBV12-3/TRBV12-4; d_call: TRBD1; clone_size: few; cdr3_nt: TGTGCCAGCAGTCCCGGGACAGGGTATTCTGGAAACACCATATATTTT; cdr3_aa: CASSPGTGYSGNTIYF
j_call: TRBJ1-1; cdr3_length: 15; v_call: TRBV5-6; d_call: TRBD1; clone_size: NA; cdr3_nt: TGTGCCAGCAGCGGGAGGGCAGGGGGCTGCACTGAAGCTTTCTTT; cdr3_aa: CASSGRAGGCTEAFF
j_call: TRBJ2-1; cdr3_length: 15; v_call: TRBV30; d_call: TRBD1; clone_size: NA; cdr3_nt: TGTGCCTGGAGTGGACAGGGTTTTAGCTACAATGAGCAGTTCTTC; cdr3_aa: CAWSGQGFSYNEQFF